A selection of T cell receptor beta chains follows, all from one sample in a study of immune cell composition in non-small cell lung cancer. Here immunoSEQ multiplex PCR was the method, and the copy in TCRdb shows in-frame clones only, minus some. Of approximately 5,900 clones listed, around nine tenths are singletons. The sample taken for sequencing was non-adjacent lung tissue. These TCRs come from a human donor with non-small cell lung cancer. Both conserved end residues are part of each CDR3. The order of the fields is V gene, D gene, clone size, J gene, CDR3 DNA, CDR3 protein. A D gene is named only where the DNA matches it firmly. Only some rows state a clone size, as once, few, many or a class for expanded clones.

TRBV28	-	once	TRBJ2-7	TGTGCCAGCAGTTCGCCCCGGGGGGCGAGGCACGAGCAGTACTTC	CASSSPRGARHEQYF
TRBV30	-	-	TRBJ2-5	TGTGCCTGGAGATCCGCAGGGGCCGGAGAGACCCAGTACTTC	CAWRSAGAGETQYF
TRBV30	-	-	TRBJ2-1	TGTGCCTCCGGGAGGGTTCCAGACAGGGAGAATGACAATGAGCAGTTCTTC	CASGRVPDRENDNEQFF
TRBV4-1	TRBD2	-	TRBJ2-7	TGCGCCAGCAGCCAAGCTGGGACTAGCGGGAGTGCTCCCTACGAGCAGTACTTC	CASSQAGTSGSAPYEQYF
TRBV29-1	TRBD1	-	TRBJ2-7	TGCAGCGTTGAAGAAAGACAGGGCTACGAGCAGTACTTC	CSVEERQGYEQYF
TRBV28	TRBD1	-	TRBJ1-5	TGTGCCAGCCGCACGACAGGGATTAGCAATCAGCCCCAGCATTTT	CASRTTGISNQPQHF
TRBV5-1	-	-	TRBJ1-2	TGCGCCAGCAGCTTTGAAGGGGGAAAAGGCTACACCTTC	CASSFEGGKGYTF
TRBV5-1	TRBD1	-	TRBJ1-2	TGCGCCAGCAGACCTATTGGACAGGCCTATGGCTACACCTTC	CASRPIGQAYGYTF
TRBV7-9	TRBD2	once	TRBJ2-1	TGTGCCAGCAGCTTAGTAGCGGGAGGGGTACTCTACAATGAGCAGTTCTTC	CASSLVAGGVLYNEQFF
TRBV6-6	-	-	TRBJ2-7	TGTGCCAGCAGTTCCCCATCACTCACTAGCTACGAGCAGTACTTC	CASSSPSLTSYEQYF
TRBV9	-	-	TRBJ2-2	TGTGCCAGCAGCGTAGTCGAGGGGAACACCGGGGAGCTGTTTTTT	CASSVVEGNTGELFF
TRBV6-6	-	-	TRBJ2-1	TGTGCCAGCAGTTACTTTGCCCCTATAGCGGAGCAGTTCTTC	CASSYFAPIAEQFF
TRBV5-4	-	-	TRBJ1-1	TGTGCCAGCACGAGGGAATTTGCGAACACTGAAGCTTTCTTT	CASTREFANTEAFF
TRBV2	-	-	TRBJ2-7	TGTGCCAGCAGTGAACAGATCTCCTACGAGCAGTACTTC	CASSEQISYEQYF
TRBV29-1	-	-	TRBJ1-3	TGCAGCGTTGAGCGAGGGAGAGACACCATATATTTT	CSVERGRDTIYF
TRBV27	TRBD2	few	TRBJ2-1	TGTGCCAGCAGTTTATTGGCGGCGGGAGGCTTATACAATGAGCAGTTCTTC	CASSLLAAGGLYNEQFF
TRBV5-1	TRBD1	-	TRBJ1-2	TGCGCCAGCAGTCATGGACAGGGTAACTATGGCTACACCTTC	CASSHGQGNYGYTF
TRBV28	-	-	TRBJ1-2	TGTGCCAGCAGCCTGAGGAACTTTCAAGATGGCTACACCTTC	CASSLRNFQDGYTF
TRBV21-1	-	once	TRBJ1-2	TGTGCCAGCAGCAAAGTGAGTCGAAACTATGGCTACACCTTC	CASSKVSRNYGYTF
TRBV5-4	-	-	TRBJ2-6	TGTGCCAGCAGCTCCCCCGGGGATTACTCTGGGGCCAACGTCCTGACTTTC	CASSSPGDYSGANVLTF
TRBV7-3	-	-	TRBJ1-1	TGTGCCAGCAGCTTAATTGGGGGAGGCACTGAAGCTTTCTTT	CASSLIGGGTEAFF
TRBV7-6	TRBD2	-	TRBJ2-3	TGTGCCAGCAGCCGACTAGCGGGTACAGATACGCAGTATTTT	CASSRLAGTDTQYF
TRBV27	-	-	TRBJ2-1	TGTGCCAGCAGCGTTCAGGGCTCCTACAATGAGCAGTTCTTC	CASSVQGSYNEQFF
TRBV7-9	-	few	TRBJ2-1	TGTGCCAGCAGCCCAGACGGTGGGACGGGAGCGAGGAATGAGCAGTTCTTC	CASSPDGGTGARNEQFF
TRBV30	TRBD2	-	TRBJ2-7	TGTGCCTGGAGTTTCTTGGGAAGCGGGAACAGATTCTACGAGCAGTACTTC	CAWSFLGSGNRFYEQYF
TRBV5-4	-	once	TRBJ1-5	TGTGCCAGCAGCTTGGACGGGCTCGGGGTTGATAGCAATCAGCCCCAGCATTTT	CASSLDGLGVDSNQPQHF
TRBV11-3	-	-	TRBJ2-3	TGTGCCAGCAGCTTAGGCGGGTTTACCCAAGATACGCAGTATTTT	CASSLGGFTQDTQYF
TRBV7-3	TRBD2	few	TRBJ2-5	TGTGCCAGCAGCGCACAGGGACTAGCGGGAGGGTCAGAGACCCAGTACTTC	CASSAQGLAGGSETQYF
TRBV4-3	TRBD2	once	TRBJ2-1	TGCGCCAGCAGCCAAGTGGGACTAGCGGGCTACAATGAGCAGTTCTTC	CASSQVGLAGYNEQFF
TRBV2	-	-	TRBJ2-7	TGTGCCAGCAGTGCCCAACAGGGGGGGTTGGACGAGCAGTACTTC	CASSAQQGGLDEQYF
TRBV11-3	-	once	TRBJ2-2	TGTGCCAGCAGCTGGCAGGGGAATACCGGGGAGCTGTTTTTT	CASSWQGNTGELFF
TRBV15	TRBD2	-	TRBJ2-1	TGTGCCACCAGCAGACTCCGCGGGGGTAGCGGGAGCGATGATGAGCAGTTCTTC	CATSRLRGGSGSDDEQFF
TRBV7-8	TRBD1	-	TRBJ2-5	TGTGCCAGCAGCCACGGACAGGTACCAAGAGAGACCCAGTACTTC	CASSHGQVPRETQYF
TRBV18	-	-	TRBJ2-2	TGTGCCAGCTCACCCGCCCAGGGGTACACCGGGGAGCTGTTTTTT	CASSPAQGYTGELFF
TRBV11-1	TRBD2	-	TRBJ2-1	TGTGCCAGCAGCTTAGACCCGGGACTAGCGCACAATGAGCAGTTCTTC	CASSLDPGLAHNEQFF
TRBV28	TRBD2	-	TRBJ2-7	TGTGCCAGCAGTCCACCTGGGGCGGGAGGGCCTCGGGAGCAGTACTTC	CASSPPGAGGPREQYF
TRBV28	-	-	TRBJ1-3	TGTGCCAGCAGCACAATAATAATCAGCTCTGGAAACACCATATATTTT	CASSTIIISSGNTIYF
TRBV19	-	-	TRBJ2-5	TGTGCCAGTAGTATTCTAGCACGGCAAGAGACCCAGTACTTC	CASSILARQETQYF
TRBV5-1	TRBD1	-	TRBJ2-3	TGCGCCAGCAGCTTGGAGACAGGGAGAGATACGCAGTATTTT	CASSLETGRDTQYF
TRBV19	TRBD2	-	TRBJ2-5	TGTGCCACCTCCTCTAGCGGGAGGGTTAGGGAGACCCAGTACTTC	CATSSSGRVRETQYF
TRBV27	TRBD2	-	TRBJ2-1	TGTGCCAGCAGTTCACCCTCCCCCGGGGGGAATGAGCAGTTCTTC	CASSSPSPGGNEQFF
TRBV6-6	-	-	TRBJ2-3	TGTGCCAGCAGTATCCGACTAGTTGATACGCAGTATTTT	CASSIRLVDTQYF